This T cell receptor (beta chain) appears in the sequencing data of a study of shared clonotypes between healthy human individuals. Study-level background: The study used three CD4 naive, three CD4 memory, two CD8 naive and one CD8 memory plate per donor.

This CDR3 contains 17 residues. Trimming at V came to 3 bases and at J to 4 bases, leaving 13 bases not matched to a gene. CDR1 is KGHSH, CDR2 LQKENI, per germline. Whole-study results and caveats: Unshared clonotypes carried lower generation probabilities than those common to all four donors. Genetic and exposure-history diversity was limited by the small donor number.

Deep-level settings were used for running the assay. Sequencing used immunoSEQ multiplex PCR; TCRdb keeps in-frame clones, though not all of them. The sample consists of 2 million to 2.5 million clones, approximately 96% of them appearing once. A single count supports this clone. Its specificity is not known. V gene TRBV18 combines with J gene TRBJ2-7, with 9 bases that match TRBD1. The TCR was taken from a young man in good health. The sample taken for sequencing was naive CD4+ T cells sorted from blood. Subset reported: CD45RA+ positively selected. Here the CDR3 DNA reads TGTGCCAGCTCACCCTCTTCAGAGGACAGGGGAAGGTACGAGCAGTACTTC. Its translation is CASSPSSEDRGRYEQYF.